This TCR beta chain appears in the sequencing data of a study of blood T cell repertoires in COVID-19. Germline V gene data show CDR1 as SNHLY and CDR2 as FYNNEI. Trimming removed 5 bases from V and 7 bases from J; junction bases left unmatched: 6. This CDR3 contains 15 residues. Generated by immunoSEQ multiplex PCR, the TCRdb table keeps only in-frame clones and is missing some. The sample contains hundreds of thousands of clones, 70% to 85% of which appear only once. The sequence came from a woman of 80 years or more with acute or convalescent COVID-19. V usage is TRBV2 and J usage is TRBJ1-5; 12 bases map to TRBD1. Sequenced material: peripheral blood. CDR3: CASSPGDRGHQPQHF. CDR3 bases: TGTGCCAGCAGTCCGGGGGACAGGGGGCACCAGCCCCAGCATTTT.